The 28 T cell receptor beta chains given below trace back to one sample, sequenced in a study of T cells in women clearing cervical HPV infection. The data were produced by immunoSEQ multiplex PCR, yet TCRdb's version contains in-frame clones alone and is incomplete. The listing records roughly 40,000 clones. The sample taken for sequencing was blood buffy coat. Receptor source: a woman between 18 and 75 years old with a cervical HPV16 infection that either progressed to CIN3+ or cleared (not recorded which).

Concerning this clone itself: Read sequence stops 3 residues before the CDR3 end, and the germline J gene provides the missing end. The same CDR3 arises from other DNA sequences in this sample as well. The V gene is TRBV12-3 or TRBV12-4, the J gene TRBJ2-2; 13 nucleotides line up with TRBD2. Germline trimming cut 3 bases from V and 8 bases from J; bases unmatched to any gene: 0. CDR3 length equals 14 residues. The DNA read from the CDR3 is TGTGCCAGCAGTTTGGGACTAGCGGGAGGGGAG. Protein product: CASSLGLAGGE. The CDR3 in full is CASSLGLAGGELFF.

Of note for this clone: The read is 3 residues too short to cover the CDR3 end, so that end is filled in from the germline J gene. The gene calls are TRBV28 and TRBJ2-6, with D possibly being TRBD2 (5 bases). The CDR3 consists of 15 residues. The germline V gene has CDR1 MDHEN and CDR2 SYDVKM. With 5 bases removed from V and 1 base from J, the gap between germline ends came to 9 bases. CDR3 region: CASSREGSGANVLTF. The sequenced CDR3 bases are TGTGCCAGCAGTCGAGAGGGTTCTGGGGCCAACGTC.

Worth noting for this clone: The CDR3 end lies 3 residues beyond the end of the read and is filled in from the germline J gene. This chain uses TRBV10-3 with TRBJ1-2; perhaps TRBD1 as D (6 bases). The germline CDR1 and CDR2 sequences are ENHRY and SYGVKD. This CDR3 region has 15 residues. Trimming cost V 5 bases and J 2 bases, with 15 bases left between them. The CDR3 spells CAISKADRINYGYTF. CDR3 DNA, as far as it was read: TGTGCCATCAGTAAGGCGGACAGAATAAACTATGGC.

Details on this clone: The read falls 3 residues short of the CDR3 end, and the missing part is taken from the germline J gene. The chain employs TRBV20-1 and TRBJ2-1, with 13 bases fitting TRBD2. Trimming cost V 5 bases and J 6 bases; bases outside gene matches: 7. Germline CDR1 reads DFQATT; CDR2 reads SNEGSKA (reference sequence). The CDR3 extends over 15 amino acids. Here the CDR3 reads CSAAGLAGALNEQFF. The sequenced CDR3 bases are TGCAGTGCTGCCGGACTAGCGGGGGCCCTCAATGAG.

A word on this clone: The read gets to within 3 residues of the CDR3 end, and the germline J gene fills in the rest. J is TRBJ2-7 and V is TRBV18; 8 bases agree with TRBD1. With 3 bases clipped from V and 5 bases from J, the junction kept 3 bases outside the gene matches. Germline V lookup: CDR1 KGHSH, CDR2 LQKENI. This CDR3 region has 13 residues. CDR3 in amino acids: CASSPGQVNEQYF. The DNA read from the CDR3 is TGTGCCAGCTCACCGGGACAGGTCAACGAG.

To note about this clone: The CDR3 end is not reached by the read, which stops 3 residues before it; the germline J gene fills it in. The chain has TRBV5-1 and TRBJ2-2, with D tentatively TRBD1 (6 bases). Trimming pared 0 bases from V and 4 bases from J, leaving 16 bases between. The CDR3 spans 17 residues. Germline values: CDR1 SGHRS, CDR2 YFSETQ. CDR3 bases read: TGCGCCAGCAGCTTGGGAAGAGGGGACACGATCACCGGGGAG. Its translation: CASSLGRGDTITGE. The full CDR3 is CASSLGRGDTITGELFF.

About this clone itself: Read data end 3 residues before the CDR3 end; the end is taken from the germline J gene. The V and J genes are TRBV29-1 and TRBJ1-1, with a tentative D call TRBD1 (6 bases). Germline-derived CDR1 and CDR2 are SQVTM and ANQGSEA. Deletions cut 6 bases from V and 6 bases from J, with 11 bases between. The CDR3 totals 11 residues. The CDR3 DNA, read in part, is TGCAGCGTGTACAACAGGGCTGAA. The encoded protein is CSVYNRAE. From start to end, the CDR3 is CSVYNRAEAFF.

About this clone itself: The sequence runs out 3 residues before the end of the CDR3; the remainder is reconstructed from the germline J gene. This chain uses TRBV10-3 with TRBJ2-7, with TRBD2 as a possible D gene (6 bases). The CDR3 totals 15 residues. V was trimmed by 9 bases and J by 2 bases, leaving 20 bases between them. Germline V gene lookup returns CDR1 ENHRY and CDR2 SYGVKD. The CDR3 protein is CAIQLRRDGAYEQYF. The sequenced part of the CDR3 DNA is TGTGCCATACAGCTGAGGCGGGATGGGGCCTACGAG.

Comments on this clone: Read sequence stops 3 residues before the CDR3 end, and the germline J gene provides the missing end. The chain has TRBV2 and TRBJ2-3; 9 nucleotides match TRBD1. CDR1 is SNHLY and CDR2 is FYNNEI in the germline V gene. The CDR3 loop spans 16 amino acids. CDR3 DNA (partial): TGTGCCAGCAGTGAGGACAGGGGTCGCCAAGGAGAGACG. As protein: CASSEDRGRQGET. The whole CDR3 sequence reads CASSEDRGRQGETQYF.

About this clone itself: The CDR3 end lies 3 residues beyond the end of the read and is filled in from the germline J gene. The V call is TRBV5-1, the J call TRBJ2-5, with TRBD2 matching 8 bases. Germline CDR1 is SGHRS and CDR2 is YFSETQ. Trimming took 2 bases from V and 4 from J; bases not matched to a gene: 1. The CDR3 spans 13 residues. The CDR3 DNA, read in part, is TGCGCCAGCAGCTTCAGCGGGGGAGAGACC. This gives the protein CASSFSGGET. The whole CDR3 region reads CASSFSGGETQYF. Full variable domain (outside the CDR3, taken from reference TRBV5-1 and TRBJ2-5): KAGVTQTPRYLIKTRGQQVTLSCSPISGHRSVSWYQQTPGQGLQFLFEYFSETQRNKGNFPGRFSGRQFSNSRSEMNVSTLELGDSALYLCASSFSGGETQYFGPGTRLLVL.

Concerning this clone: The CDR3 end falls 3 residues outside the read, so it is completed with the germline J gene. The rearrangement joins TRBV30 to TRBJ1-6; unclear D gene. Per germline, CDR1 GTSNPN and CDR2 SVGIG (reference sequence). The length of the CDR3 is 14 residues. Trimming cost V 0 bases and J 9 bases, with 12 bases left between them. This CDR3 reads CAWSVINQGSPLHF. The sequenced CDR3 bases are TGTGCCTGGAGTGTAATAAACCAAGGTTCACCC.

Of note for this clone: The read terminates 3 residues ahead of where the CDR3 ends, so the germline J gene completes it. This rearrangement joins TRBV20-1 to TRBJ1-2; 9 positions match TRBD1. The germline V gene has CDR1 DFQATT and CDR2 SNEGSKA (reference sequence). This CDR3 comprises 14 residues. The covered CDR3 bases are TGCAGTGCCCTAGGGGGACAGGGAATAAGAGGC. Translation: CSALGGQGIRG. The complete CDR3 protein is CSALGGQGIRGYTF.

Of note for this clone: The DNA ends 3 residues before the CDR3 does, and the rest of the CDR3 is filled in from the germline J gene. The gene calls are TRBV7-2 and TRBJ1-5; possible D gene TRBD1, 6 bases. The V end lost 5 bases, the J end lost 7 bases, and 12 bases lay between the germline ends. From germline, CDR1 is SGHTA and CDR2 FQGNSA. The CDR3 length is 13 residues. This CDR3 reads CASSPQGGQPQHF. CDR3 DNA, as far as it was read: TGTGCCAGCAGCCCCCAAGGGGGACAGCCC.

With respect to this clone: The read ends 3 residues before the CDR3 terminus; that terminus is restored from the germline J gene. This chain links TRBV18 with TRBJ2-5, with 8 nucleotides matching TRBD2. CDR3 length equals 15 residues. Per germline, CDR1 KGHSH and CDR2 LQKENI. V lost 2 bases to trimming and J lost 5 bases; unmatched junction nucleotides: 7. The DNA read from the CDR3 is TGTGCCAGCTCACCAGTCGGGGGGGCCGGGGAGACC. This sequence encodes CASSPVGGAGET. The whole CDR3 region reads CASSPVGGAGETQYF.

For this clone: The read is 3 residues too short to cover the CDR3 end, so that end is filled in from the germline J gene. V and J are TRBV14 and TRBJ2-2; D remains ambiguous. The CDR3 is 13 amino acids. Trimming removed 4 bases from V and 3 bases from J, with 6 bases in between. CDR1 SGHDN and CDR2 FVKESK come from the germline V gene. Partial CDR3 DNA: TGTGCCAGCAGCCCGTTCTACACCGGGGAG. It translates to CASSPFYTGE. The full CDR3 is CASSPFYTGELFF.

Measured by frequency, this clone is medium-sized. The read finishes 3 residues shy of the CDR3 end, and the germline J gene is used to complete it. The chain couples TRBV20-1 to TRBJ2-3; TRBD2 is a possible D gene (6 bases). V was shortened by 5 bases and J by 5 bases, with 20 bases between the two germline ends. Germline loops: CDR1 DFQATT, CDR2 SNEGSKA (reference sequence). The CDR3 covers 15 residues. The CDR3 loop is CSAGNSGASRDTQYF. The part of the CDR3 DNA that was read is TGCAGTGCTGGAAATAGCGGAGCCTCGAGAGATACG.

With regard to this clone: The CDR3 is cut off 3 residues early in the read; its end comes from the germline J gene. The genes are TRBV19 and TRBJ2-2, with D uncertain. CDR1 is LNHDA and CDR2 is SQIVND in the germline V gene (reference sequence). With 6 bases removed from V and 4 bases from J, the gap between germline ends came to 12 bases. The CDR3 extends over 14 amino acids. The CDR3: CASRRAFSTGELFF. CDR3 bases read: TGTGCCAGTAGAAGGGCGTTTAGCACCGGGGAG.

About this clone itself: The read terminates 3 residues before the CDR3 end, so the remaining end is supplied by the germline J gene. This chain connects TRBV19 to TRBJ2-7; 9 nucleotides match TRBD1. Trimming took 6 bases from V and 3 from J; bases not matched to a gene: 6. In germline, CDR1 is LNHDA, CDR2 SQIVND (reference sequence). CDR3 length: 14 residues. The CDR3 protein is CASRGDRVFYEQYF. Partial CDR3 DNA: TGTGCCAGTAGAGGGGACAGGGTTTTCTACGAG.

A remark on this clone: The CDR3 end lies 3 residues beyond the end of the read and is filled in from the germline J gene. The chain links TRBV5-1 to TRBJ1-5; 12 nucleotides align to TRBD1. The V and J ends lost 4 bases and 9 bases, in that order; junction bases with no gene match: 8. The V gene's germline CDR1 is SGHRS and CDR2 YFSETQ. The CDR3 covers 15 residues. Partial CDR3 DNA: TGCGCCAGCAGCGGGGGGACAGGGGGCGGTGGGCCC. This sequence encodes CASSGGTGGGGP. The whole CDR3 sequence reads CASSGGTGGGGPQHF.

A word on this clone: The observed sequence ends 3 residues before the CDR3 terminus, with the missing tail filled in from the germline J gene. V is TRBV7-6 and J is TRBJ1-3; possible D gene TRBD1, 6 bases. The CDR3 runs to 17 residues. V dropped 1 base and J dropped 0 bases, with 13 bases sitting between them. CDR1 SGHVS and CDR2 FNYEAQ come from the germline V gene. CDR3 protein: CASSLGLTGGSGNTIYF. The CDR3 bases that were read are TGTGCCAGCAGCTTAGGATTGACAGGCGGCTCTGGAAACACC.

As to this clone: From the germline J gene comes the end of the CDR3, since the read stops 3 residues before it. The chain has TRBV30 and TRBJ2-7; D not resolved. V shed 2 bases and J shed 3 bases, with 5 bases lying between them. This CDR3 spans 11 amino acids. CDR1 GTSNPN and CDR2 SVGIG come from the germline V gene (reference sequence). Partial CDR3 DNA: TGTGCCTGGAGTCAGGTCTACGAG. It is translated as CAWSQVYE. The full CDR3 protein is CAWSQVYEQYF.

Comment on this clone: The read finishes 3 residues shy of the CDR3 end, and the germline J gene is used to complete it. V gene TRBV7-3 combines with J gene TRBJ2-1; 9 bases match TRBD2. CDR1 and CDR2 (germline): SGHTA, FQGTGA. The CDR3 sequence is 16 residues long. The V segment lost 2 bases and the J segment 6 bases; nucleotides outside the gene matches: 8. CDR3 sequence reads: CASSLYGREGPNEQFF. CDR3 DNA (partial): TGTGCCAGCAGCTTATACGGGCGGGAGGGCCCCAATGAG.

This chain's CDR3 is CASSLWDNQYF. Incomplete CDR3 DNA: TGTGCCAGCAGCTTATGGGACAAT. The V and J genes are TRBV7-2 and TRBJ2-4; possible D gene TRBD1, 6 bases. The CDR3 end is not reached by the read, which stops 3 residues before it; the germline J gene fills it in. CDR3 size: 11 residues. Germline values: CDR1 SGHTA, CDR2 FQGNSA. Drawing the rest from reference TRBV7-2 and TRBJ2-4, the complete variable domain is GAGVSQSPSNKVTEKGKDVELRCDPISGHTALYWYRQSLGQGLEFLIYFQGNSAPDKSGLPSDRFSAERTGGSVSTLTIQRTQQEDSAVYLCASSLWDNQYFGAGTRLSVL.

A note on this clone: The DNA ends 3 residues before the CDR3 does, and the rest of the CDR3 is filled in from the germline J gene. The chain carries TRBV29-1 and TRBJ1-4; TRBD1 agrees at 8 bases. The CDR3 runs 14 residues. Trimming cost V 3 bases and J 0 bases; bases outside gene matches: 0. Germline V gives CDR1 SQVTM, CDR2 ANQGSEA. The sequenced part of the CDR3 DNA is TGCAGCGTTGAGACAGGGGCAACTAATGAAAAA. This translates into CSVETGATNEK. The entire CDR3 protein is CSVETGATNEKLFF.

Concerning this clone itself: The read is 3 residues too short to cover the CDR3 end, so that end is filled in from the germline J gene. The J gene is TRBJ2-1, the V gene TRBV19; D unclear. Trimming removed 8 bases at V and 4 bases at J, with 12 bases between. Germline CDR1 reads LNHDA; CDR2 reads SQIVND (reference sequence). The CDR3 has 13 amino acids. CDR3 region: CASAQPLYNEQFF. The sequenced part of the CDR3 DNA is TGTGCCAGTGCGCAACCCCTATACAATGAG.

About this clone: The read comes to an end 3 residues before the CDR3 does, leaving the germline J gene to fill in the end. The rearrangement joins TRBV18 to TRBJ1-1; TRBD1 agrees at 7 bases. Germline V gene sequence: CDR1 KGHSH, CDR2 LQKENI. This CDR3 is built from 15 residues. V was pared by 3 bases and J by 0 bases, with 4 bases of the junction left unmatched. Incomplete CDR3 DNA: TGTGCCAGCTCACCGACGACAGGGATGAACACTGAA. Protein product: CASSPTTGMNTE. The whole CDR3 sequence is CASSPTTGMNTEAFF.

Comments on this clone: Sequencing ends 3 residues short of the CDR3 end; the germline J gene provides the rest. V usage is TRBV10-1 and J usage is TRBJ1-3; D unclear. The CDR3 sequence is 12 residues long. Germline CDR1 and CDR2: WNHNN and SYGVQD (reference sequence). V shed 7 bases and J shed 1 base, with 5 bases lying between them. The CDR3 bases that were read are TGCGCCAGCAAAGGTTCTGGAAACACC. It is translated as CASKGSGNT. The entire CDR3 is CASKGSGNTIYF.

Points on this clone: Sequencing ends 3 residues short of the CDR3 end; the germline J gene provides the rest. The V gene is TRBV2, the J gene TRBJ1-4; tentatively, D is TRBD1 (6 bases). CDR1 is SNHLY, CDR2 FYNNEI, per germline. The CDR3 runs 15 residues. CDR3 region: CASKPPGQSNSPLFF. Partial CDR3 DNA: TGTGCCAGCAAACCTCCGGGACAATCCAATTCACCA. Using reference TRBV2 and TRBJ1-4 for the parts outside the CDR3, the full variable domain is EPEVTQTPSHQVTQMGQEVILRCVPISNHLYFYWYRQILGQKVEFLVSFYNNEISEKSEIFDDQFSVERPDGSNFTLKIRSTKLEDSAMYFCASKPPGQSNSPLFFGSGTQLSVL.